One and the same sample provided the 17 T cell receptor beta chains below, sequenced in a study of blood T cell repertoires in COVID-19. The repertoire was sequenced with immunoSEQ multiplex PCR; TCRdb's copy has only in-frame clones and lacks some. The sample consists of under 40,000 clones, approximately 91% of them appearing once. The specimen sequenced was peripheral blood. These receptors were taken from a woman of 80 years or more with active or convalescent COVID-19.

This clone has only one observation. The CDR3, as DNA: TGTGCCAGTAGTATTTCCGAGAACATTCAGTACTTC. It codes for CASSISENIQYF. The J gene is TRBJ2-4, the V gene TRBV19; no clear D. Trimming stripped 3 bases from V and 7 bases from J, with 7 bases between. Germline V gene lookup returns CDR1 LNHDA and CDR2 SQIVND (reference sequence). This CDR3 comprises 12 residues.

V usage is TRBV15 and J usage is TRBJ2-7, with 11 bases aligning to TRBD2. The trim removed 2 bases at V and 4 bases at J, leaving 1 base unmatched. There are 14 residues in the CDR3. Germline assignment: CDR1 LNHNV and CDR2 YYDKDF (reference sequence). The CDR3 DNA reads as TGTGCCACCAGCAGACTAGCGGGGGGTTACGAGCAGTACTTC. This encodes CATSRLAGGYEQYF.

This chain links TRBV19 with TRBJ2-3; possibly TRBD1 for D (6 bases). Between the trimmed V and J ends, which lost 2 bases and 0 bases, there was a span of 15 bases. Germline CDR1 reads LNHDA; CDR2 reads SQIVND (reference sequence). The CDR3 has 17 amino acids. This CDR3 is CASSIRTVPLSTDTQYF. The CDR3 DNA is TGTGCCAGTAGTATACGGACAGTGCCATTAAGCACAGATACGCAGTATTTT.

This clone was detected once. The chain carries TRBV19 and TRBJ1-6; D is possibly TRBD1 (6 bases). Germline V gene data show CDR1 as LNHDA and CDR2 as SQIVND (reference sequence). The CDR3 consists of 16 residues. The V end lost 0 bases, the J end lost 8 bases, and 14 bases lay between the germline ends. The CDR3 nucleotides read TGTGCCAGTAGTATAGAAAGCGTCAGGGGTGATTCACCCCTCCACTTT. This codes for CASSIESVRGDSPLHF. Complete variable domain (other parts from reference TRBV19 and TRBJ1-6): DGGITQSPKYLFRKEGQNVTLSCEQNLNHDAMYWYRQDPGQGLRLIYYSQIVNDFQKGDIAEGYSVSREKKESFPLTVTSAQKNPTAFYLCASSIESVRGDSPLHFGNGTRLTVT.

CDR3 in DNA: TGCGCCAGCAGCGGCCAGATTGGCAGGAAGGATTCACCCCTCCACTTT. Protein sequence: CASSGQIGRKDSPLHF. The J gene is TRBJ1-6, the V gene TRBV4-1; D is unclear. This CDR3 comprises 16 residues. Germline V gene data show CDR1 as MGHRA and CDR2 as YSYEKL. Trimming took 5 bases from V and 8 from J, leaving 19 bases between them.

As DNA, the CDR3 is TGTGCCAGCAGTTATGTCGTCGGGGGGACCTATTCACCCCTCCACTTT. Translation gives CASSYVVGGTYSPLHF. The chain carries TRBV6-5 and TRBJ1-6; maybe TRBD1 (5 bases). Deletions cut 3 bases from V and 8 bases from J, with 17 bases between. The CDR3 consists of 16 residues. Germline V gives CDR1 MNHEY, CDR2 SVGAGI.

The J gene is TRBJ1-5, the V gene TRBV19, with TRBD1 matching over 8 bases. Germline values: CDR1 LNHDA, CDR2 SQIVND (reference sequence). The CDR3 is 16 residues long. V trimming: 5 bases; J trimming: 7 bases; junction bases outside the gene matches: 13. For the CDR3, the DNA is TGTGCCAGTAGTGTAGGGGGAACAGGGGGTTCCCAGCCCCAGCATTTT. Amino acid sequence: CASSVGGTGGSQPQHF. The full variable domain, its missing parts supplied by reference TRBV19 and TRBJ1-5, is DGGITQSPKYLFRKEGQNVTLSCEQNLNHDAMYWYRQDPGQGLRLIYYSQIVNDFQKGDIAEGYSVSREKKESFPLTVTSAQKNPTAFYLCASSVGGTGGSQPQHFGDGTRLSIL.

CDR3 protein: CASSEEIRGGYTF. The CDR3 nucleotides are TGTGCCAGCAGTGAAGAAATTAGGGGGGGCTACACCTTC. The chain has TRBV6-1 and TRBJ1-2, with D possibly matching TRBD1 (6 bases). The CDR3 loop spans 13 amino acids. Trimming took off 1 base at V and 8 bases at J, with 11 bases between the two ends. From germline, CDR1 is MNHNS and CDR2 SASEGT.

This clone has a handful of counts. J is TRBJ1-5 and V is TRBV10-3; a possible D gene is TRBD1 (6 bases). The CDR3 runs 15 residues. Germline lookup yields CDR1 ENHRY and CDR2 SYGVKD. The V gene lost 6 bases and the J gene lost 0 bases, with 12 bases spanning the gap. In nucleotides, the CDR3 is TGTGCCATCAGCTTCGACAGGAATAGCAATCAGCCCCAGCATTTT. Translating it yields CAISFDRNSNQPQHF.

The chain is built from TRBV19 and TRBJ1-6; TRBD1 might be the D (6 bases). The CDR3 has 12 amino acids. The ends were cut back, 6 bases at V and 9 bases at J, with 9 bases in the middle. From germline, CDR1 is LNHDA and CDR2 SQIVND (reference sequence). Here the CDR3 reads CASRGGRSPLHF. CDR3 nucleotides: TGTGCCAGTAGAGGGGGACGTTCACCCCTCCACTTT.

The CDR3 spells CASSPGGGIGYTF. CDR3 in DNA: TGTGCCAGCAGCCCCGGGGGGGGGATTGGCTACACCTTC. V is TRBV7-3 and J is TRBJ1-2, with D perhaps TRBD1 (5 bases). This CDR3 region has 13 residues. Germline CDR1 is SGHTA and CDR2 is FQGTGA. V was cut by 5 bases and J by 7 bases, with 14 bases left in between.

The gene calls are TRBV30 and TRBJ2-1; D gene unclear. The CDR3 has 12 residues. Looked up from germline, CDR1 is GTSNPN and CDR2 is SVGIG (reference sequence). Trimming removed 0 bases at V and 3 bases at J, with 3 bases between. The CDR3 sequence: CAWSVSYNEQFF. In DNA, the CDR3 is TGTGCCTGGAGTGTCAGCTACAATGAGCAGTTCTTC. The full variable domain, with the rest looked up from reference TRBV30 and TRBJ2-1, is SQTIHQWPATLVQPVGSPLSLECTVEGTSNPNLYWYRQAAGRGLQLLFYSVGIGQISSEVPQNLSASRPQDRQFILSSKKLLLSDSGFYLCAWSVSYNEQFFGPGTRLTVL.

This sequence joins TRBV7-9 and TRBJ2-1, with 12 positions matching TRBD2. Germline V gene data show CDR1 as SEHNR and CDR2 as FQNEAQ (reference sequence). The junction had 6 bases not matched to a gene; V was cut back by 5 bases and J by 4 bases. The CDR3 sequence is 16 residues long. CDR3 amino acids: CASSATGTSGYNEQFF. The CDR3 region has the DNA TGTGCCAGCAGCGCAACCGGGACTAGCGGGTACAATGAGCAGTTCTTC.

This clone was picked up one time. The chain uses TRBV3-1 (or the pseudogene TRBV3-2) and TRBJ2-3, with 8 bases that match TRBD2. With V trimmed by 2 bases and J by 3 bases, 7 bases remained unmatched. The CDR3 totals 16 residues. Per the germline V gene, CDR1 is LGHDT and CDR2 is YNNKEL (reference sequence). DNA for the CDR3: TGTGCCAGCAGCCAACGGGGGGGAGGTCGAACAGATACGCAGTATTTT. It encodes CASSQRGGGRTDTQYF.

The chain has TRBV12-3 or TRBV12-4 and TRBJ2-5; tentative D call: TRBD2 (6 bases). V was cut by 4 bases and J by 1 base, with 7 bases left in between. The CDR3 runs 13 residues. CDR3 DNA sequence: TGTGCCAGCAGTTCGGGACTCCAAGAGACCCAGTACTTC. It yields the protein CASSSGLQETQYF.

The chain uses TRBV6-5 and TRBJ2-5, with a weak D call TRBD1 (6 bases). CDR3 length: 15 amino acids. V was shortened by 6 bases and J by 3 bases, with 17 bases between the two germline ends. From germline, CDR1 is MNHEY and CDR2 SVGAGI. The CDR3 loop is CASSGQMPKKETQYF. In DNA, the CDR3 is TGTGCCAGCAGCGGACAGATGCCAAAAAAAGAGACCCAGTACTTC.

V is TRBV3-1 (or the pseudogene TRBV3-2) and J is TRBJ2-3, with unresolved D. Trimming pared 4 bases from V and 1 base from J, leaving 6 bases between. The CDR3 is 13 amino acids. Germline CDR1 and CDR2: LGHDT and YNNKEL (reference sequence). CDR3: CASSPRGTDTQYF. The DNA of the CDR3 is TGTGCCAGCAGCCCCCGGGGCACAGATACGCAGTATTTT.